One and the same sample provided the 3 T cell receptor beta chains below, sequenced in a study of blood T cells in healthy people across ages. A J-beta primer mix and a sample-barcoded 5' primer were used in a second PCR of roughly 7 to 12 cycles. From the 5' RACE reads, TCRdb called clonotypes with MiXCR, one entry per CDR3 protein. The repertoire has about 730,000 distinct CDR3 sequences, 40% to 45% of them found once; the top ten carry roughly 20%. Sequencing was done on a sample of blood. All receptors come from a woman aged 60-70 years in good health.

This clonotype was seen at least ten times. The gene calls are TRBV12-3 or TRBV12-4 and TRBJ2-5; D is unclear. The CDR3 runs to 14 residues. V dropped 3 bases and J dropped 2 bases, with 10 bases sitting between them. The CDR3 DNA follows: TGTGCCAGCAGTTTGTTTCAGAAACAAGAGACCCAGTACTTC. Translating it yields CASSLFQKQETQYF.

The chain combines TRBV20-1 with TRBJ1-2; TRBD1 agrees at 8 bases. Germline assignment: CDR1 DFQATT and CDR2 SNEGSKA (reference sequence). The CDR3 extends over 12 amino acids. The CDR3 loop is CSPGQGDYGYTF. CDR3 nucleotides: TGCAGCCCCGGACAGGGCGACTATGGCTACACCTTC.

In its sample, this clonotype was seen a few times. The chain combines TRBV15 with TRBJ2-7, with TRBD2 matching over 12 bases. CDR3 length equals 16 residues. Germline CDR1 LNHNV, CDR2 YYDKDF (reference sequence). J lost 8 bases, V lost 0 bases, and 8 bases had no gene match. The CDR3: CATSRDGGLAGNKQYF. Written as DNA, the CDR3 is TGTGCCACCAGCAGAGATGGCGGACTAGCGGGAAACAAGCAGTACTTC.